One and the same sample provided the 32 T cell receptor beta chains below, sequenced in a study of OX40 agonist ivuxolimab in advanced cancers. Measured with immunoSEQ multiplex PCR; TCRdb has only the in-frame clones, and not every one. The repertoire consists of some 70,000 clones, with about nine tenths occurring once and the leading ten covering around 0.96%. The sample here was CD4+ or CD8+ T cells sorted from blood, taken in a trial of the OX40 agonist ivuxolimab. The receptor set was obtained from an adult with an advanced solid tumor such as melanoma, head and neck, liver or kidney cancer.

CDR3 sequence reads: CASSPGPGDTIYF. CDR3 bases: TGTGCCAGCTCACCGGGGCCCGGAGACACCATATATTTT. The chain has TRBV18 and TRBJ1-3; the D gene is possibly TRBD1 (5 bases). The V end lost 3 bases, the J end lost 8 bases, and 11 bases lay between the germline ends. This CDR3 spans 13 amino acids. Germline CDR1 KGHSH, CDR2 LQKENI.

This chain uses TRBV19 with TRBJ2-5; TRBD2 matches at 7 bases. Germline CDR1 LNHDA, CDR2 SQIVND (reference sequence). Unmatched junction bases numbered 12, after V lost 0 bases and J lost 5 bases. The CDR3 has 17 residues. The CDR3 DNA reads TGTGCCAGTAGTATAGATCACTCCGTGAGAGCGGGGGAGACCCAGTACTTC. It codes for CASSIDHSVRAGETQYF.

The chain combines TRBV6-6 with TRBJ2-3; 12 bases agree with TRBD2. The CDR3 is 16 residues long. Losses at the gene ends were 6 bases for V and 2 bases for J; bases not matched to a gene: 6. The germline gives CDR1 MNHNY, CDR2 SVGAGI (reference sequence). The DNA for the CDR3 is TGTGCCAGCAGCATACTAGCGGGGGGAATCACAGATACGCAGTATTTT. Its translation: CASSILAGGITDTQYF.

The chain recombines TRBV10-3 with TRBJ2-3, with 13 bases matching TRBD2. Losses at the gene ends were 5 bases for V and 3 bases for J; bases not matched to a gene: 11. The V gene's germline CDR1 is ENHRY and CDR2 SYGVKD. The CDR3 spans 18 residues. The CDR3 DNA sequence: TGTGCCATCAGTCCTTCCGTAGGACTAGCGGGAGAAACAGATACGCAGTATTTT. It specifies CAISPSVGLAGETDTQYF.

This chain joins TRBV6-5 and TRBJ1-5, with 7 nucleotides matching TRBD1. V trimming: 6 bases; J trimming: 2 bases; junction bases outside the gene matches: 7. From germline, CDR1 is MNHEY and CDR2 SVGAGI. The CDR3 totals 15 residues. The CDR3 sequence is CASRRQGWGNQPQHF. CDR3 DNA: TGTGCCAGCAGGAGACAGGGTTGGGGCAATCAGCCCCAGCATTTT.

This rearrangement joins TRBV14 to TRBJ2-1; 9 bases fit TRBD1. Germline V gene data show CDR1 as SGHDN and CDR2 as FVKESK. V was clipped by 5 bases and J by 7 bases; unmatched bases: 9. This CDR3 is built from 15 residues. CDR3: CASSYLTGTGNEQFF. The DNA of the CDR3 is TGTGCCAGCAGCTACCTGACAGGGACAGGGAATGAGCAGTTCTTC.

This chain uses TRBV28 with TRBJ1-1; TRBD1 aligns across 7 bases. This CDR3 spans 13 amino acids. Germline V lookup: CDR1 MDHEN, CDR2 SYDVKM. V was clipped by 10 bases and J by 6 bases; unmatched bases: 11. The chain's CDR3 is CATTSQGVSEAFF. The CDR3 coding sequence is TGTGCCACCACTTCCCAGGGGGTTTCTGAAGCTTTCTTT.

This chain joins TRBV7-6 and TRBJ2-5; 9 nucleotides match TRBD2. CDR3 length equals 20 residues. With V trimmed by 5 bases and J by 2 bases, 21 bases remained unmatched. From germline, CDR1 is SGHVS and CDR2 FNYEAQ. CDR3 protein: CASSRPNHTKIAGAQETQYF. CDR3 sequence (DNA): TGTGCCAGCAGCCGCCCAAATCACACGAAGATAGCGGGGGCTCAAGAGACCCAGTACTTC.

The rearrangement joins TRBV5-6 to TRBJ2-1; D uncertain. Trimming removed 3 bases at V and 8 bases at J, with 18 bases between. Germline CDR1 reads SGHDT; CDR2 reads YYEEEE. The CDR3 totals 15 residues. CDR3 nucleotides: TGTGCCAGCAGCTACCTTGTCGGTCCGCAGTATGAGCAGTTCTTC. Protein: CASSYLVGPQYEQFF.

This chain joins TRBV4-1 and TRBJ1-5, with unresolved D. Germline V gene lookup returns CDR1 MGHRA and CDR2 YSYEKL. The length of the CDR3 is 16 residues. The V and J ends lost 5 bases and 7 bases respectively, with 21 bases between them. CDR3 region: CASSEAAGASIQPQHF. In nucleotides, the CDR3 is TGCGCCAGCAGCGAGGCCGCGGGCGCCTCGATCCAGCCCCAGCATTTT.

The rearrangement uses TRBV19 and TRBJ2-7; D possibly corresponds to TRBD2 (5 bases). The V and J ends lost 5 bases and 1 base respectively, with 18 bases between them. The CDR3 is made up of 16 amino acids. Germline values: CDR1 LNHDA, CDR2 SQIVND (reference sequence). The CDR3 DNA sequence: TGTGCCAGTAGTCTCGAGGGAGATAAGGATTCCTACGAGCAGTACTTC. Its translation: CASSLEGDKDSYEQYF.

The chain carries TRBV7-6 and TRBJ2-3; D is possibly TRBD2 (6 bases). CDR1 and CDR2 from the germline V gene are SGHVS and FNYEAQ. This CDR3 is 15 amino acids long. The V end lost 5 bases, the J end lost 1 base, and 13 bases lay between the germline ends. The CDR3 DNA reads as TGTGCCAGCAGCCTAACGGCTAGCGGCACAGATACGCAGTATTTT. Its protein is CASSLTASGTDTQYF.

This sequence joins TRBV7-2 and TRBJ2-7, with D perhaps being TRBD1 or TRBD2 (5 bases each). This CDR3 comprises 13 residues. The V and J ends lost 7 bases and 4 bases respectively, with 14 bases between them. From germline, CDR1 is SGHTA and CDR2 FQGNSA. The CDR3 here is CASTRGDLYEQYF. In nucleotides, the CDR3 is TGTGCCAGCACGAGGGGAGACCTATACGAGCAGTACTTC.

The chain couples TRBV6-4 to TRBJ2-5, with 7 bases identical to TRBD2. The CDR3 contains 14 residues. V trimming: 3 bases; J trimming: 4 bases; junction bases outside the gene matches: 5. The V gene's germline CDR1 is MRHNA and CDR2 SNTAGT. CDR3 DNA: TGTGCCAGCAGTGAGACTAGCATCGGAGAGACCCAGTACTTC. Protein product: CASSETSIGETQYF.

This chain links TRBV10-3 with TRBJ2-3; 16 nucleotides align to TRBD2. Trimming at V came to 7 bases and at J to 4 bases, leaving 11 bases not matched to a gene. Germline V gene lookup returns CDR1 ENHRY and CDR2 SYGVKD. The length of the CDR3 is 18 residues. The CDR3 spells CAITGTSGGAIESDTQYF. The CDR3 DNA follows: TGTGCCATCACTGGGACTAGCGGGGGGGCCATTGAGTCAGATACGCAGTATTTT.

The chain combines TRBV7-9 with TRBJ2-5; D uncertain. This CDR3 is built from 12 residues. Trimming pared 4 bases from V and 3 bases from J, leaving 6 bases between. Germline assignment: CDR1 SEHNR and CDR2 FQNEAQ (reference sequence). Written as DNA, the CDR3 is TGTGCCAGCAGCTACGAGGAAGAGACCCAGTACTTC. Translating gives CASSYEEETQYF. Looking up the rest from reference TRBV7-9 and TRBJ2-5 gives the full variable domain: DTGVSQNPRHKITKRGQNVTFRCDPISEHNRLYWYRQTLGQGPEFLTYFQNEAQLEKSRLLSDRFSAERPKGSFSTLEIQRTEQGDSAMYLCASSYEEETQYFGPGTRLLVL.

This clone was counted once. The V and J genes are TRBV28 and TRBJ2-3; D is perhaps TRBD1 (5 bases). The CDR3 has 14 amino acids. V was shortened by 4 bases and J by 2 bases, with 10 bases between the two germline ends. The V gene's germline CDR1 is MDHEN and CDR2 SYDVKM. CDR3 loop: CASSSTGYTDTQYF. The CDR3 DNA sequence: TGTGCCAGCAGTTCAACAGGATACACAGATACGCAGTATTTT. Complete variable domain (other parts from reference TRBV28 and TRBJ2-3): DVKVTQSSRYLVKRTGEKVFLECVQDMDHENMFWYRQDPGLGLRLIYFSYDVKMKEKGDIPEGYSVSREKKERFSLILESASTNQTSMYLCASSSTGYTDTQYFGPGTRLTVL.

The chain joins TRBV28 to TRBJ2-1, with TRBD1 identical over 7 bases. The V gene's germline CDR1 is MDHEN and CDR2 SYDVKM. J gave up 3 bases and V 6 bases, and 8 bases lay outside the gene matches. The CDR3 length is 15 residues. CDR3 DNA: TGTGCCAGCAGGCCGACAGGGAAGGGCTACAATGAGCAGTTCTTC. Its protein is CASRPTGKGYNEQFF. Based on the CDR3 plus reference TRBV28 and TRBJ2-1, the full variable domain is DVKVTQSSRYLVKRTGEKVFLECVQDMDHENMFWYRQDPGLGLRLIYFSYDVKMKEKGDIPEGYSVSREKKERFSLILESASTNQTSMYLCASRPTGKGYNEQFFGPGTRLTVL.

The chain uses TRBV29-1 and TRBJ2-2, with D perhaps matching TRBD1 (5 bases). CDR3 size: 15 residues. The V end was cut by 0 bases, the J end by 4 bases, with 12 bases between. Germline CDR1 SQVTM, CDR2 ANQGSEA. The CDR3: CSVEDFKGRTGELFF. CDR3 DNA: TGCAGCGTTGAAGATTTTAAGGGGCGCACCGGGGAGCTGTTTTTT.

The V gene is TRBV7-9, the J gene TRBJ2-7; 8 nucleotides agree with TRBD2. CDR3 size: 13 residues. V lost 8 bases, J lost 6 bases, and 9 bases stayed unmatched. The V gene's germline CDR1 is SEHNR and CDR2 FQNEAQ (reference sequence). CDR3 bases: TGTGCCAGCTCCGGGACTAGGGGTCCCGAGCAGTACTTC. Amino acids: CASSGTRGPEQYF.

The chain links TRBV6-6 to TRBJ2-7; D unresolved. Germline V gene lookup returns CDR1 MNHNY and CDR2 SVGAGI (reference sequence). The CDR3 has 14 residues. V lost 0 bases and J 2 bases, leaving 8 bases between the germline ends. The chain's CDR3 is CASSYSHPPYEQYF. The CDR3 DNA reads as TGTGCCAGCAGTTACTCTCATCCCCCCTACGAGCAGTACTTC.

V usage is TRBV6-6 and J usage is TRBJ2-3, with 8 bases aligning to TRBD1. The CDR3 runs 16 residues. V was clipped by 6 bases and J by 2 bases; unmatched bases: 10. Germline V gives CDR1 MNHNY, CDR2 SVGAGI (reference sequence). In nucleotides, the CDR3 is TGTGCCAGCAGCCGACCCCAGGGGGCGGCCACAGATACGCAGTATTTT. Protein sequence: CASSRPQGAATDTQYF.

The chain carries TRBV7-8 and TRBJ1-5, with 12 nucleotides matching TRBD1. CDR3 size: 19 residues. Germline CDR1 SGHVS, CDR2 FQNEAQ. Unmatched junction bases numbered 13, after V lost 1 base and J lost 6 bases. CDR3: CASSLVVVRGTGGFQPQHF. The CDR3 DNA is TGTGCCAGCAGCTTAGTCGTGGTCCGTGGGACAGGGGGCTTTCAGCCCCAGCATTTT.

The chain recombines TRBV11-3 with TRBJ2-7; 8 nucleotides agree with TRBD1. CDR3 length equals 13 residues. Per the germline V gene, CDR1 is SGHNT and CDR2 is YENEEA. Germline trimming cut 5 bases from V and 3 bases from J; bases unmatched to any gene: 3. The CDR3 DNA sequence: TGTGCCAGCAGCCCCGGACAGGGCTACGAGCAGTACTTC. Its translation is CASSPGQGYEQYF.

The CDR3 reads CASRAGGAYEQYF. Written as DNA, the CDR3 is TGTGCCAGCAGGGCAGGGGGCGCCTACGAGCAGTACTTC. This chain joins TRBV2 and TRBJ2-7; 8 bases line up with TRBD1. There are 13 residues in the CDR3. Per the germline V gene, CDR1 is SNHLY and CDR2 is FYNNEI. V was pared by 6 bases and J by 2 bases, with 3 bases of the junction left unmatched.

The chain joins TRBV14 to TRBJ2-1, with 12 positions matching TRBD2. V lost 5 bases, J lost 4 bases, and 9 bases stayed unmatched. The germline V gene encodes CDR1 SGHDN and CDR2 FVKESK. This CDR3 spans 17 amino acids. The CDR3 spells CASSLRTSGADYNEQFF. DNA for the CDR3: TGTGCCAGCAGCTTGAGGACTAGCGGGGCAGATTACAATGAGCAGTTCTTC.

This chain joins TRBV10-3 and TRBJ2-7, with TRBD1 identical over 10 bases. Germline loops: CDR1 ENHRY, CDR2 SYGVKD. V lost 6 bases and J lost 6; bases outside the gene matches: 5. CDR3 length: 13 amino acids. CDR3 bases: TGTGCCATCAGACTCGGACAGGGGGGCGAGCAGTACTTC. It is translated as CAIRLGQGGEQYF.

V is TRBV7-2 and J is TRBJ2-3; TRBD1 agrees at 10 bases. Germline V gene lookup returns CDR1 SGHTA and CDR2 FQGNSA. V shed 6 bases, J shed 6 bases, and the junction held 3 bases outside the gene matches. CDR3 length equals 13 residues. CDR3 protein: CASRTGGGDTQYF. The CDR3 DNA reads TGTGCCAGCAGGACAGGGGGCGGGGATACGCAGTATTTT.

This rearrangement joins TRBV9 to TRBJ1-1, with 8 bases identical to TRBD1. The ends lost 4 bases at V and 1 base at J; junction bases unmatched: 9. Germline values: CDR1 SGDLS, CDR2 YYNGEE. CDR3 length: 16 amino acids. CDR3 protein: CASSPGQARGNTEAFF. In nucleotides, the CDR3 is TGTGCCAGCAGCCCGGGACAGGCGCGGGGGAACACTGAAGCTTTCTTT. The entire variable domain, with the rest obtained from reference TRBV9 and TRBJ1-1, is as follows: DSGVTQTPKHLITATGQRVTLRCSPRSGDLSVYWYQQSLDQGLQFLIQYYNGEERAKGNILERFSAQQFPDLHSELNLSSLELGDSALYFCASSPGQARGNTEAFFGQGTRLTVV.

CDR3 in DNA: TGCGCCAGCAGCCAAGACAGGGTGGACATTCAGTACTTC. Protein sequence: CASSQDRVDIQYF. This chain joins TRBV4-1 and TRBJ2-4, with D possibly being TRBD1 (5 bases). CDR3 length: 13 residues. Germline V CDR1 and CDR2: MGHRA, YSYEKL. V was clipped by 0 bases and J by 8 bases, with 8 bases between them.

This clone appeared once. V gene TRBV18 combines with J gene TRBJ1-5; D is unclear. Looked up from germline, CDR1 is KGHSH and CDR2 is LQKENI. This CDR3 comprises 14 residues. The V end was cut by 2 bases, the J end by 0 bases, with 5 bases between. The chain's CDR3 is CASSPGDSNQPQHF. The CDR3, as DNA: TGTGCCAGCTCACCAGGAGATAGCAATCAGCCCCAGCATTTT.

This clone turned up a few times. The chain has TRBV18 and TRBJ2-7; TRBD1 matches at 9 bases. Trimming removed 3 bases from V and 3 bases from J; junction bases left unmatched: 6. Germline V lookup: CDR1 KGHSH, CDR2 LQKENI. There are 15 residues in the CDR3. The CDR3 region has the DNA TGTGCCAGCTCACCTGCTACAGGGGGCAACTACGAGCAGTACTTC. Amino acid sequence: CASSPATGGNYEQYF.